This T cell receptor beta chain was recovered during a study of technical replicates of blood from several donors. The protocol was immunoSEQ multiplex PCR, while the TCRdb copy is restricted to in-frame clones and leaves out a portion. The table has around 76,000 clones, just under 95% seen once. Germline CDR1 and CDR2: MNHEY and SMNVEV (reference sequence). The CDR3 is 14 residues long. Trimming stripped 3 bases from V and 1 base from J, with 7 bases between. This receptor was identified in a human donor in good health. Material for sequencing was T cells isolated from PBMCs. The gene calls are TRBV27 and TRBJ2-1; D gene uncertain. The CDR3 DNA reads TGTGCCAGCAGTTTGCTATCTTCCTACAATGAGCAGTTCTTC. It encodes CASSLLSSYNEQFF.